These 14 T cell receptor beta chains came from one sample sequenced in a study of blood T cell repertoires in COVID-19. Profiling relied on immunoSEQ multiplex PCR, and the TCRdb table lists in-frame clones only, not all of them. The sample includes about 39,000 clones, about nine tenths of them seen just once. Sequencing was carried out using peripheral blood. The receptors were sampled from a man aged 55 to 70 with acute or convalescent COVID-19.

This sequence joins TRBV6-5 and TRBJ2-2; D is perhaps TRBD1 (6 bases). The CDR3 has 15 amino acids. V was cut by 5 bases and J by 3 bases, with 13 bases left in between. CDR1 and CDR2 from the germline V gene are MNHEY and SVGAGI. The CDR3 reads CASSSRTADTGELFF. In nucleotides, the CDR3 is TGTGCCAGCAGTAGCCGGACAGCGGACACCGGGGAGCTGTTTTTT.

The V call is TRBV6-2 or TRBV6-3, the J call TRBJ2-6; D is unclear. CDR1 is MNHEY, CDR2 SVGEGT, per germline. Deletions cut 3 bases from V and 2 bases from J, with 8 bases between. The CDR3 consists of 15 residues. In DNA, the CDR3 is TGTGCCAGCAGTTATAGAGTAACTGGGGCCAACGTCCTGACTTTC. This encodes CASSYRVTGANVLTF.

The chain joins TRBV18 to TRBJ2-5; 7 nucleotides align to TRBD1. Germline CDR1 and CDR2: KGHSH and LQKENI. This CDR3 comprises 15 residues. V was pared by 4 bases and J by 3 bases, with 8 bases of the junction left unmatched. In DNA form, the CDR3 reads TGTGCCAGCTCACGATGCACAGGGGCTGAAGAGACCCAGTACTTC. Amino acid sequence: CASSRCTGAEETQYF. The variable domain in full, with the rest retrieved from reference TRBV18 and TRBJ2-5, is NAGVMQNPRHLVRRRGQEARLRCSPMKGHSHVYWYRQLPEEGLKFMVYLQKENIIDESGMPKERFSAEFPKEGPSILRIQQVVRGDSAAYFCASSRCTGAEETQYFGPGTRLLVL.

The chain carries TRBV27 and TRBJ1-1; weak D call: TRBD1 (5 bases). This CDR3 is built from 13 residues. V was trimmed by 8 bases and J by 5 bases, leaving 15 bases between them. CDR1 and CDR2 from the germline V gene are MNHEY and SMNVEV (reference sequence). The CDR3 DNA follows: TGTGCCAGCCCCCCCGGCAAGGGGACTGAAGCTTTCTTT. Its translation: CASPPGKGTEAFF.

This clone has only a few counts. J is TRBJ2-1 and V is TRBV4-1; TRBD2 matches 7 bases. Trimming took 8 bases from V and 5 from J; bases not matched to a gene: 9. This CDR3 comprises 14 residues. CDR1 is MGHRA and CDR2 is YSYEKL in the germline V gene. CDR3 DNA sequence: TGCGCCAGCCGAACCATCGGGAGGAACAATGAGCAGTTCTTC. Translated: CASRTIGRNNEQFF.

This rearrangement joins TRBV25-1 to TRBJ2-3; possibly TRBD2 for D (6 bases). Germline values: CDR1 MGHDK, CDR2 SYGVNS. The CDR3 loop spans 14 amino acids. Trimming pared 6 bases from V and 3 bases from J, leaving 13 bases between. The CDR3 protein is CASSRDSWTDTQYF. The CDR3 DNA follows: TGTGCCAGCAGCCGGGACTCTTGGACAGATACGCAGTATTTT.

The J gene is TRBJ2-1, the V gene TRBV3-1 (or the pseudogene TRBV3-2); the D is unclear. The CDR3 runs 15 residues. Germline lookup yields CDR1 LGHDT and CDR2 YNNKEL (reference sequence). Trimming stripped 0 bases from V and 8 bases from J, with 14 bases between. CDR3 in DNA: TGTGCCAGCAGCCAAGAACCTCTACATAGCCATGAGCAGTTCTTC. Its protein is CASSQEPLHSHEQFF.

The chain uses TRBV10-3 and TRBJ1-1; D gene ambiguous. Germline-derived CDR1 and CDR2 are ENHRY and SYGVKD. Trimming removed 7 bases at V and 9 bases at J, with 18 bases between. The CDR3 consists of 13 residues. CDR3 sequence: CAIMTREWSQAFF. The CDR3 DNA is TGTGCCATCATGACGCGGGAATGGAGCCAAGCTTTCTTT.

The chain uses TRBV28 and TRBJ1-2; D is unclear. Germline V lookup: CDR1 MDHEN, CDR2 SYDVKM. V lost 6 bases, J lost 3 bases, and 20 bases lay in between. There are 16 residues in the CDR3. In DNA form, the CDR3 reads TGTGCCAGCAGCTACGATTCAGAGGCGCCTTACTATGGCTACACCTTC. Its translation is CASSYDSEAPYYGYTF.

The chain uses TRBV9 and TRBJ2-1; D perhaps matches TRBD2 (6 bases). This CDR3 has 14 residues. Germline lookup yields CDR1 SGDLS and CDR2 YYNGEE. The V end was cut by 3 bases, the J end by 4 bases, with 11 bases between. This CDR3 is CASSAGTLYNEQFF. CDR3 sequence (DNA): TGTGCCAGCAGCGCCGGGACTCTTTACAATGAGCAGTTCTTC.

This chain uses TRBV3-1 (or the pseudogene TRBV3-2) with TRBJ2-1; TRBD2 matches 13 bases. This CDR3 comprises 16 residues. V trimming: 1 base; J trimming: 8 bases; junction bases outside the gene matches: 5. Germline V lookup: CDR1 LGHDT, CDR2 YNNKEL (reference sequence). The CDR3 sequence: CASSQALAGGLDEQFF. Here the CDR3 DNA reads TGTGCCAGCAGCCAAGCACTAGCGGGAGGGCTGGATGAGCAGTTCTTC.

The chain combines TRBV11-2 with TRBJ1-2; D gene ambiguous. CDR1 SGHAT and CDR2 FQNNGV come from the germline V gene. The V end was cut by 0 bases, the J end by 7 bases, with 6 bases between. The CDR3 has 12 residues. The CDR3 loop reads CASSLDRGGYTF. As DNA, the CDR3 is TGTGCCAGCAGCTTAGACCGGGGTGGCTACACCTTC.

Here the CDR3 reads CASSPSRGSGKNWELFF. The DNA of the CDR3 is TGTGCCAGCAGCCCCTCTAGGGGGTCAGGGAAGAATTGGGAGCTGTTTTTT. V usage is TRBV9 and J usage is TRBJ2-2; D perhaps matches TRBD1 (6 bases). V dropped 4 bases and J dropped 9 bases, with 25 bases sitting between them. There are 17 residues in the CDR3. Germline V lookup: CDR1 SGDLS, CDR2 YYNGEE.

V gene TRBV6-5 combines with J gene TRBJ1-2, with 10 bases fitting TRBD1. Germline-derived CDR1 and CDR2 are MNHEY and SVGAGI. CDR3 length: 14 amino acids. J lost 8 bases, V lost 6 bases, and 9 bases had no gene match. In nucleotides, the CDR3 is TGTGCCAGCAGAGAGACAGGGGGCGCGAAAGGCTACACCTTC. Protein sequence: CASRETGGAKGYTF.